This TCR beta chain derives from a study of cytomegalovirus exposure and HLA in healthy donors. This clone was seen a handful of times. The V gene's germline CDR1 is LGHNA and CDR2 YNFKEQ. The V and J ends lost 0 bases and 7 bases, in that order; junction bases with no gene match: 5. The CDR3 has 16 amino acids. The PCR was carried out with 60 Vbeta primers and 13 Jbeta primers. Assay used: immunoSEQ multiplex PCR; TCRdb lists only in-frame clones, some missing. The data hold some 110,000 clones, with 55% to 70% observed a single time. The sample consisted of PBMCs. The clonotype originates from a woman aged 25 to 39 in good health and CMV-seronegative. V and J are TRBV4-2 and TRBJ2-4, with 11 bases aligning to TRBD2. The CDR3: CASSQDFASGRNIQYF. In DNA form, the CDR3 reads TGTGCCAGCAGCCAAGATTTCGCTAGCGGGAGGAACATTCAGTACTTC.